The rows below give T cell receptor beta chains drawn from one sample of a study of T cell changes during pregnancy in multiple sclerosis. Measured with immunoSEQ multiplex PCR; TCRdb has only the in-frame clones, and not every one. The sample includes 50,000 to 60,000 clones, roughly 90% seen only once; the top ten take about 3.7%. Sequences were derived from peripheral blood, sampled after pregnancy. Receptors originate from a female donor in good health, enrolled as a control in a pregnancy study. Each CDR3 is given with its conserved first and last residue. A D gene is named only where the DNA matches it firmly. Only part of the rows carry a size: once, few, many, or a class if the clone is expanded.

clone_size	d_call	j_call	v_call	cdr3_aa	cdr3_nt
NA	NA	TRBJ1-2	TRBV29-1	CSVENPTWGYTF	TGCAGCGTTGAAAACCCGACATGGGGCTACACCTTC
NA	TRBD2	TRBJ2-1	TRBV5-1	CASTPRGEGRNEQFF	TGCGCCAGCACCCCCCGGGGGGAGGGACGGAATGAGCAGTTCTTC
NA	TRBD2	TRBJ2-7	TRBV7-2	CASSTTGTSAHEQYF	TGTGCCAGCAGCACTACCGGGACTAGCGCCCACGAGCAGTACTTC
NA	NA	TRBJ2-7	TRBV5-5	CASSRDGKRGGEQYF	TGTGCCAGCAGCCGCGATGGCAAAAGGGGTGGCGAGCAGTACTTC
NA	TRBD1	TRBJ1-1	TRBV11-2	CASSLGRGQGGNTEAFF	TGTGCCAGCAGCTTAGGGCGGGGACAGGGGGGGAACACTGAAGCTTTCTTT
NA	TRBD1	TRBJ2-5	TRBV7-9	CASSMTGAYQETQYF	TGTGCCAGCTCTATGACAGGGGCCTACCAAGAGACCCAGTACTTC
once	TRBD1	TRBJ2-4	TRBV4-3	CASSPPTGVLAKNIQYF	TGCGCCAGCAGCCCCCCGACAGGGGTACTAGCCAAAAACATTCAGTACTTC
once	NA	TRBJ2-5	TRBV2	CASNLLQETQYF	TGTGCCAGCAACCTCCTACAAGAGACCCAGTACTTC
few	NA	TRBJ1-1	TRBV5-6	CASSLWMREAFF	TGTGCCAGCAGCTTGTGGATGAGGGAAGCTTTCTTT
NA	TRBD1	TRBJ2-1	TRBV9	CASSVGQGGEQFF	TGTGCCAGCAGCGTAGGACAGGGTGGTGAGCAGTTCTTC
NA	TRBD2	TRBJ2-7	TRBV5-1	CASSLPEREVFEQYF	TGCGCCAGCAGCTTGCCCGAGCGGGAGGTATTCGAGCAGTACTTC
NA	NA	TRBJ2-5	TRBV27	CASIKSQETQYF	TGTGCCAGCATTAAGAGCCAAGAGACCCAGTACTTC
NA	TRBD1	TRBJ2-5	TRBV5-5	CASSFYAGTVAGETQYF	TGTGCCAGCAGCTTTTACGCCGGGACAGTGGCGGGAGAGACCCAGTACTTC
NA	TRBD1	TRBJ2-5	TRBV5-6	CASSRDRLGRTQYF	TGTGCCAGCAGCAGGGACAGGCTAGGGAGGACCCAGTACTTC
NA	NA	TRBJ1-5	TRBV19	CASSIGLRRRTASNQPQHF	TGTGCCAGTAGTATAGGGCTAAGAAGGAGGACCGCAAGCAATCAGCCCCAGCATTTT
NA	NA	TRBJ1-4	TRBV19	CASSDHDRPNEKLFF	TGTGCCAGTAGTGACCATGACAGGCCTAATGAAAAACTGTTTTTT
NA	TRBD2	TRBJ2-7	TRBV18	CASSPSSGTTFKQYF	TGTGCCAGCTCACCTTCTTCCGGGACTACCTTCAAGCAGTACTTC
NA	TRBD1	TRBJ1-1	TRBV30	CAWRPGQGDTEAFF	TGTGCCTGGAGGCCGGGACAGGGGGACACTGAAGCTTTCTTT
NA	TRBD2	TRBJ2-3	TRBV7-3	CASSLLPSGRGTDTQYF	TGTGCCAGCAGCTTATTGCCTAGCGGGAGAGGCACAGATACGCAGTATTTT
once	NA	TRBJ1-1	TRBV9	CASSVANGGLPAFF	TGTGCCAGCAGCGTAGCTAACGGGGGACTTCCAGCTTTCTTT
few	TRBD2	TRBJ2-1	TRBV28	CASRSVAGGTYNEQFF	TGTGCCAGCAGAAGTGTCGCGGGAGGAACCTACAATGAGCAGTTCTTC
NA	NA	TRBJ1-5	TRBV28	CATLDTFNQPQHF	TGTGCCACCCTGGACACCTTCAATCAGCCCCAGCATTTT
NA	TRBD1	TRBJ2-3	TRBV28	CAPCTGAADTQYF	TGTGCCCCTTGTACAGGGGCGGCAGATACGCAGTATTTT
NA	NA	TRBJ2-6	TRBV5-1	CASSLGVGTGANVLTF	TGCGCCAGCAGCTTGGGGGTGGGCACTGGGGCCAACGTCCTGACTTTC
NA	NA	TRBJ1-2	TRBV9	CASSPDNSYGYTF	TGTGCCAGCAGCCCCGATAACAGCTATGGCTACACCTTC
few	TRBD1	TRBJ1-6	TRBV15	CATGTGNGPPLHF	TGTGCCACCGGGACAGGGAATGGGCCACCCCTCCACTTT
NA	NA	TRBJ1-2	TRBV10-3	CATNPVGADGYTF	TGTGCCACCAACCCCGTAGGGGCTGATGGCTACACCTTC
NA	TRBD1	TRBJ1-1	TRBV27	CASFRQGRISISKPEAFF	TGTGCCAGTTTTCGACAGGGAAGAATCTCTATATCTAAGCCTGAAGCTTTCTTT
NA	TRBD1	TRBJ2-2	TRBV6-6	CASRPGQRYTGELFF	TGTGCCAGCAGACCGGGACAGAGATACACCGGGGAGCTGTTTTTT
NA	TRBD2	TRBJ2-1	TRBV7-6	CASSLGAGGQNEQFF	TGTGCCAGCAGCTTAGGAGCGGGAGGGCAGAATGAGCAGTTCTTC
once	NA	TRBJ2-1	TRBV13	CASSSGGGDEQFF	TGTGCCAGCAGCAGCGGAGGGGGCGATGAGCAGTTCTTC
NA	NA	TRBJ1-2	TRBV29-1	CSALTGSPRISYGYTF	TGCAGCGCCCTCACAGGGTCCCCCCGCATTTCCTATGGCTACACCTTC
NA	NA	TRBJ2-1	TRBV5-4	CASSTSGYNEQFF	TGTGCCAGCAGCACCTCAGGTTACAATGAGCAGTTCTTC
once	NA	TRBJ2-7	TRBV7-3	CASLSDRSYEQYF	TGTGCCAGCCTTAGCGACCGCTCCTACGAGCAGTACTTC
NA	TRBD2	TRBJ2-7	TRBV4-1	CASSQDIAGGPDEQYF	TGCGCCAGCAGCCAAGATATAGCGGGAGGGCCGGACGAGCAGTACTTC
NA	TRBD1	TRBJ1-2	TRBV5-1	CASNPSGQGFYGYTF	TGCGCCAGCAACCCTTCGGGACAGGGGTTCTATGGCTACACCTTC
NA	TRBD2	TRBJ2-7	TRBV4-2	CASSQELAGSYEQYF	TGTGCCAGCAGCCAAGAACTAGCGGGCTCCTACGAGCAGTACTTC
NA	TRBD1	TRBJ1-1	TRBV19	CASSQWDRAMNTEAFF	TGTGCCAGTAGTCAGTGGGACAGAGCTATGAACACTGAAGCTTTCTTT
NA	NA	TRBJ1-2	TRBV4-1	CASTVEQWGANYGYTF	TGCGCCAGCACCGTTGAGCAATGGGGAGCTAACTATGGCTACACCTTC
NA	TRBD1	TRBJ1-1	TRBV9	CASSQGGTGRNTEAFF	TGTGCCAGCAGTCAAGGAGGGACAGGGCGGAACACTGAAGCTTTCTTT
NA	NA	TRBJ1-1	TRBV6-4	CASSDRQGQAFF	TGTGCCAGCAGTGACCGCCAGGGCCAAGCTTTCTTT
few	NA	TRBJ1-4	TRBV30	CAWKGPHNEKLFF	TGTGCCTGGAAGGGGCCCCATAATGAAAAACTGTTTTTT
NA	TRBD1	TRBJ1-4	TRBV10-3	CAISKQGAIGNEKLFF	TGTGCCATCAGCAAACAGGGGGCAATCGGTAATGAAAAACTGTTTTTT
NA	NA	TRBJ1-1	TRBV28	CASTVNTEAFF	TGTGCCAGTACAGTGAACACTGAAGCTTTCTTT
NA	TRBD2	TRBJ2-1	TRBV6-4	CASSDSPLAGGREQFF	TGTGCCAGCAGTGACTCCCCACTAGCGGGGGGGCGGGAGCAGTTCTTC
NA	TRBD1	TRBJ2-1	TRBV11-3	CASSVGTGPYNEQFF	TGTGCCAGCAGCGTAGGGACAGGGCCCTACAATGAGCAGTTCTTC
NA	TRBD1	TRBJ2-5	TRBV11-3	CASSPGGRGQQTQYF	TGTGCCAGCAGCCCAGGCGGCAGGGGGCAACAGACCCAGTACTTC
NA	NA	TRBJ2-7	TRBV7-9	CASSTVLDEQYF	TGTGCCAGCAGCACGGTACTGGACGAGCAGTACTTC
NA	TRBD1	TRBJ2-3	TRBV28	CASSWDRVTDTQYF	TGTGCCAGCAGTTGGGACAGGGTGACGGATACGCAGTATTTT
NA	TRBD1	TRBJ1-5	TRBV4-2	CASSQGGNPGQAPNQPQHF	TGTGCCAGCAGCCAAGGAGGGAACCCGGGACAGGCACCGAATCAGCCCCAGCATTTT
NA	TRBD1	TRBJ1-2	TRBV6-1	CASSFTGGDGGYTF	TGTGCCAGCAGCTTTACAGGGGGCGATGGCGGCTACACCTTC
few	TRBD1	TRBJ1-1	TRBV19	CASSPRDRESTEAFF	TGTGCCAGTAGTCCCCGGGACAGGGAGAGCACTGAAGCTTTCTTT
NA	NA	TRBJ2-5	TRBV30	CAWSVGETQYF	TGTGCCTGGAGTGTCGGGGAGACCCAGTACTTC
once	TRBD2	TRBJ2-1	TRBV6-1	CASSERGRYNEQFF	TGTGCCAGCAGCGAGCGGGGCCGCTACAATGAGCAGTTCTTC
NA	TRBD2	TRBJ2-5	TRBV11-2	CASSHEAGGETQYF	TGTGCCAGCAGCCACGAGGCGGGAGGAGAGACCCAGTACTTC
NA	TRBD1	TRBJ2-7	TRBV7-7	CASSLALDRAYEQYF	TGTGCTAGCAGCTTAGCGCTGGACAGGGCTTACGAGCAGTACTTC
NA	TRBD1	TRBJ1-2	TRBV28	CASSLQGAPNYGYTF	TGTGCCAGCAGTTTACAGGGGGCGCCCAACTATGGCTACACCTTC
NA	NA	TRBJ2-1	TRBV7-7	CASSLYGSSYNEQFF	TGTGCCAGCAGCTTATACGGGAGCTCCTACAATGAGCAGTTCTTC
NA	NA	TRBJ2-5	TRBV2	CASSVGSETQYF	TGTGCCAGCAGTGTAGGTAGCGAGACCCAGTACTTC
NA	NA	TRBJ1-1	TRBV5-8	CASSLPRAEAFF	TGTGCCAGCAGCCTCCCGAGGGCTGAAGCTTTCTTT